This record looks at one T cell receptor (beta chain) sequence and its context. Antigen: not known. This specimen belongs to a study of long-term antiretroviral therapy in people with HIV. Points from the study as a whole: Control repertoires displayed wider CDR3 length ranges than the HIV repertoires. Clonal expansions arising prior to ART prevailed in the repertoire at every time point. Records did not include ART adherence, viral resistance or therapy changes.

Researchers report immunoSEQ v3.0 was run at survey level. Sequencing set out to capture about 40,000-50,000 T-cell genomes per sample. Clones were sequenced by immunoSEQ multiplex PCR, and TCRdb holds only the in-frame ones, with some missing. Altogether 19,000 or so clones are present, roughly 79% being singletons, with the ten largest covering less than 8%. Germline CDR1 reads MNHEY; CDR2 reads SMNVEV (reference sequence). The CDR3 runs to 14 residues. V gave up 5 bases and J gave up 6 bases, with 11 bases separating them. Specimen: unsorted PBMCs, collected 2.2 years after starting antiretroviral therapy. The V and J genes are TRBV27 and TRBJ1-6; TRBD1 might be the D (5 bases). The sequence came from a man aged 45-60 years with HIV. CDR3 sequence reads: CASSPGRANSPLHF. The CDR3, as DNA: TGTGCCAGCAGTCCGGGGCGCGCTAATTCACCCCTCCACTTT.